This TCR beta chain was captured by sequencing in a study of early stage breast cancer tumors. Only in-frame clones appear in the TCRdb table, and some are missing; sequencing was by immunoSEQ multiplex PCR. Of about 9,000 clones listed, 71% are singletons. This CDR3 comprises 16 residues. Germline V gene data show CDR1 as MDHEN and CDR2 as SYDVKM. V was clipped by 7 bases and J by 1 base, with 19 bases between them. The chain couples TRBV28 to TRBJ1-2; possible D gene TRBD1, 6 bases. The source material was normal breast tissue next to the tumor. This receptor was taken from a person between 60 and 70 years old with breast cancer. The CDR3: CASTPGGTGSNYGYTF. In nucleotides, the CDR3 is TGTGCCAGCACCCCAGGTGGTACAGGGAGTAACTATGGCTACACCTTC.